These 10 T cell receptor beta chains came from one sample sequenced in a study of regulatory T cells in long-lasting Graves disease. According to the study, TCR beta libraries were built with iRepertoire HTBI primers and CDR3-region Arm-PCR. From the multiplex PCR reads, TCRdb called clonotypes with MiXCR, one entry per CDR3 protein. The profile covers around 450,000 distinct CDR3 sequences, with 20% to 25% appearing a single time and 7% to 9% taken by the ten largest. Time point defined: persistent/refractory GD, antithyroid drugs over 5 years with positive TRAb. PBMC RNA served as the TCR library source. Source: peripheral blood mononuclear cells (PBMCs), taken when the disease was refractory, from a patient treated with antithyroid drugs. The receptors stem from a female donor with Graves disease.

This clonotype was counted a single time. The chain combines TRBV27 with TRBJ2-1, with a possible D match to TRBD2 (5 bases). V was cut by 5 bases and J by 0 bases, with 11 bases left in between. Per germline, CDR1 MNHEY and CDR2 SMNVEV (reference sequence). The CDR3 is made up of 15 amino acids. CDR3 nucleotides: TGTGCCAGCAGTCCCACCCGGGGCTCCTACAATGAGCAGTTCTTC. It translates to CASSPTRGSYNEQFF.

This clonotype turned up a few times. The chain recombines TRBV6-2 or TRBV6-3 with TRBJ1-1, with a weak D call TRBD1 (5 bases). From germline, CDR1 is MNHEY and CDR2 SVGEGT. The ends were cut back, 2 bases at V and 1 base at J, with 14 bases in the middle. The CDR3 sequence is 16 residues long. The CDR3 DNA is TGTGCCAGCAGTTACCGGGGGTTACATGGGAACACTGAAGCTTTCTTT. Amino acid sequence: CASSYRGLHGNTEAFF.

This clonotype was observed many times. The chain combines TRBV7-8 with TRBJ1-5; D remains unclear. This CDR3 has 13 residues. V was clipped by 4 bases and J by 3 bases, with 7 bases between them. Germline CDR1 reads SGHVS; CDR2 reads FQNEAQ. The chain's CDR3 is CASSYRVNQPQHF. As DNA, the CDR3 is TGTGCCAGCAGCTATCGCGTCAATCAGCCCCAGCATTTT.

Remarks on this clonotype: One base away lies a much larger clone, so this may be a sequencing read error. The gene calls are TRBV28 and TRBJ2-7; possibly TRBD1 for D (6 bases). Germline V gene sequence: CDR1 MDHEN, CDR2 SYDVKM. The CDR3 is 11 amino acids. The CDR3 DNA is TGTGCCAGCAGTAACAGGGTCGAGCGGTACTTC. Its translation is CASSNRVERYF.

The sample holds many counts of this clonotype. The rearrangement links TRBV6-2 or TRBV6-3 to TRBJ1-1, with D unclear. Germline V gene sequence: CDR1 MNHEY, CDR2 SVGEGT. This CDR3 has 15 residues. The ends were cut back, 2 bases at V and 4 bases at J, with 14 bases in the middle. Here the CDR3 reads CASSYRLPMITEAFF. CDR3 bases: TGTGCCAGCAGTTACCGGCTTCCCATGATCACTGAAGCTTTCTTT.

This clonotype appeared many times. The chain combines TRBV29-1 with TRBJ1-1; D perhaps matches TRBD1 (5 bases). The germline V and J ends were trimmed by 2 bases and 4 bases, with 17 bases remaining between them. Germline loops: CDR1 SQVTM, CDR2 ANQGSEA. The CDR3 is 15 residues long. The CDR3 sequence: CSVEWGRAWGTEAFF. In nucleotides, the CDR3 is TGCAGCGTTGAATGGGGACGGGCGTGGGGCACTGAAGCTTTCTTT.

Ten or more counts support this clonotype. The CDR3 protein is CASSLLSGDQPQHF. CDR3 nucleotide sequence: TGTGCCAGCAGTTTATTGTCCGGCGATCAGCCCCAGCATTTT. The chain has TRBV28 and TRBJ1-5; D is uncertain. This CDR3 is 14 amino acids long. V was pared by 1 base and J by 5 bases, with 9 bases between. CDR1 MDHEN and CDR2 SYDVKM come from the germline V gene.

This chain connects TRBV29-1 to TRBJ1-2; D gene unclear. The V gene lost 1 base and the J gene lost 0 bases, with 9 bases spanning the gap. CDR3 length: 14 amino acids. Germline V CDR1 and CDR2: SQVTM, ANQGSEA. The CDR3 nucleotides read TGCAGCGTTGAAGTGGAACTTCCTAACTATGGCTACACCTTC. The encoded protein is CSVEVELPNYGYTF.

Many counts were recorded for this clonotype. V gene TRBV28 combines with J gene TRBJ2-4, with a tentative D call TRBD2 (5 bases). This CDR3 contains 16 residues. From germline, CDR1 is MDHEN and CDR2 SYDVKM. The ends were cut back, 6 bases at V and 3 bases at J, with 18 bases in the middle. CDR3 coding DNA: TGTGCCAGCAGCCCCGGATCGGAGGTTGGCAAAAACATTCAGTACTTC. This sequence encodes CASSPGSEVGKNIQYF.

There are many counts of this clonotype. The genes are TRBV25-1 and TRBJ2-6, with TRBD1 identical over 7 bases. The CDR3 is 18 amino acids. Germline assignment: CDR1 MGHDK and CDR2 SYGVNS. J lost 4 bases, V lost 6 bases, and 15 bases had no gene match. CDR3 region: CASSGVTGETAGANVLTF. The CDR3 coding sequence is TGTGCCAGCAGCGGCGTAACAGGGGAAACTGCGGGGGCCAACGTCCTGACTTTC.